The entry below describes one T cell receptor (beta chain). Its antigen remains unidentified. The data were obtained in a study of cytomegalovirus exposure and HLA in healthy donors. Method: immunoSEQ multiplex PCR; TCRdb's copy keeps in-frame clones and lacks some. The sample has 70,000 or so clones, 90% to 95% seen once. The CDR3 consists of 13 residues. The germline V and J ends were trimmed by 5 bases and 10 bases, with 15 bases remaining between them. Germline CDR1 SEHNR, CDR2 FQNEAQ (reference sequence). General study results and limits: The dataset shows that most TCR sequences were rare, while some public TCRs occurred in many donors.

The chain has TRBV7-9 and TRBJ2-1; D perhaps matches TRBD2 (6 bases). The sequenced sample was PBMCs. This clonotype originated in a woman younger than 30 in good health and CMV-seropositive. CDR3 sequence reads: CASSILAEREQFF. DNA for the CDR3: TGTGCCAGCAGCATACTAGCCGAGAGAGAGCAGTTCTTC.